The present T cell receptor beta chain was sequenced within a study of Graves' ophthalmopathy and Graves' hyperthyroidism. As to this clonotype: Antigen unknown.

The germline gives CDR1 SGHTA, CDR2 FQGTGA. The CDR3 consists of 15 residues. V dropped 3 bases and J dropped 0 bases, with 8 bases sitting between them. Broader study findings: Most expanded clonotypes in thyroid above 0.001 frequency also showed up in blood.

Amplifying from RNA transcripts, the study obtained TCR beta CDR3 regions. Second-round multiplex PCR followed a first-round RT-PCR using HTBI primers. One entry per CDR3 protein, called by TCRdb with MiXCR from the multiplex PCR reads. Among some 250,000 distinct CDR3 sequences listed, 45% were seen once. This clonotype was obtained from an adult man with Graves' ophthalmopathy. What was sequenced was peripheral blood. The chain recombines TRBV7-3 with TRBJ2-2; a possible D gene is TRBD1 (5 bases). The CDR3 spells CASSLWGPNTGELFF. CDR3 nucleotides: TGTGCCAGCAGCTTGTGGGGCCCGAACACCGGGGAGCTGTTTTTT.